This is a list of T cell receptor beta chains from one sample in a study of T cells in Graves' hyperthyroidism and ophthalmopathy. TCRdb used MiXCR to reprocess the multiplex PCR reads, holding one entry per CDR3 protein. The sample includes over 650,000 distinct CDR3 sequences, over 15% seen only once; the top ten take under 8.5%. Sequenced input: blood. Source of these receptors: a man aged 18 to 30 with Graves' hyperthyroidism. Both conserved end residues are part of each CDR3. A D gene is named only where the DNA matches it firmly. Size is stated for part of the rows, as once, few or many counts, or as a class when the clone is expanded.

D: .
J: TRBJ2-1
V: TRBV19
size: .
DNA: TGTGCCAGTAGTCTCCGGGACTCCTCCTACAATGAGCAGTTCTTC
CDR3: CASSLRDSSYNEQFF

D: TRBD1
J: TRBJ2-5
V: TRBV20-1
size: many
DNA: TGCAGTGCTCAGGACCCGGGACAGGGAGGGAGAGAGACCCAGTACTTC
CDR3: CSAQDPGQGGRETQYF

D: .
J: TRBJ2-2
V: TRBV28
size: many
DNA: TGTGCCAGCAGTTTTAGAACAGTGAACACCGGGGAGCTGTTTTTT
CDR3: CASSFRTVNTGELFF

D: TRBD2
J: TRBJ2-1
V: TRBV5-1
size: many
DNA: TGCGCCAGCAGCTTACTAGCGGGAGAGAACAATGAGCAGTTCTTC
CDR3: CASSLLAGENNEQFF

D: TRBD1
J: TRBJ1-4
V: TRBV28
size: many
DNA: TGTGCCAGCAGTGCCCGGGACAGGGAAGGAGAAAAACTGTTTTTT
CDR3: CASSARDREGEKLFF

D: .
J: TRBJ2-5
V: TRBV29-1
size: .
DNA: TGCAGCGCCCTGAATAGGGTGCCTCAAGAGACCCAGTACTTC
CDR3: CSALNRVPQETQYF

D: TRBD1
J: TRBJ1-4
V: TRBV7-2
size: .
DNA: TGTGCCAGCAGTCCGGACAGGTTTAATGAAAAACTGTTTTTT
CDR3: CASSPDRFNEKLFF

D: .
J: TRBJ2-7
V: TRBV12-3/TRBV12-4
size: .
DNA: TGTGCCAGCAGTTTCTCAGGGGCTACCGCCGAGCAGTACTTC
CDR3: CASSFSGATAEQYF

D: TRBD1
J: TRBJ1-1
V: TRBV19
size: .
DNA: TGTGCCAGTAGACTGACAGGGGGCACAGCTTTCTTT
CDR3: CASRLTGGTAFF

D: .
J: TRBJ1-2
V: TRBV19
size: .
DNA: TGTGCCAGTAGTTCCCGCACAGGGTTCGACTATGGCTACACCTTC
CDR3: CASSSRTGFDYGYTF

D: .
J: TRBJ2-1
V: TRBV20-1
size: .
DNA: TGCAGTGCCCCCGAGGGAGCGGTCAACAATGAGCAGTTCTTC
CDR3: CSAPEGAVNNEQFF

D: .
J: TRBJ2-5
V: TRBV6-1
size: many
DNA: TGTGCCAGCAGAGAAGAGAGAGGTGCGCAAGAGACCCAGTACTTC
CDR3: CASREERGAQETQYF

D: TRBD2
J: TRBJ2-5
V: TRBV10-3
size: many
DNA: TGTGCCATCAGTGAGCCCGCTAGCGGAGAGACCCAGTACTTC
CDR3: CAISEPASGETQYF

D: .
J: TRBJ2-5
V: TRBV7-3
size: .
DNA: TGTGCCAGCAGCGGGCTGAGACAAGAGACCCAGTACTTC
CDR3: CASSGLRQETQYF

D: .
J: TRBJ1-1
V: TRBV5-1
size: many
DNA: TGCGCCAGCAGCTTGCTTCGTTGGGGGGACACTGAAGCTTTCTTT
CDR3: CASSLLRWGDTEAFF

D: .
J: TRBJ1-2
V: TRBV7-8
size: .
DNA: TGTGCCAGCAGCTTTTCCGGGTCTTCCTATGGCTACACCTTC
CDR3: CASSFSGSSYGYTF

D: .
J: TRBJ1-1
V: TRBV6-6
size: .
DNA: TGTGCCAGCAGTTACTCTGTTCGGCGCCTTTCGAACACTGAAGCTTTCTTT
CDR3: CASSYSVRRLSNTEAFF

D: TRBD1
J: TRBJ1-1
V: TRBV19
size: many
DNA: TGTGCCAGTAGTACAGGGGGGAACACTGAAGCTTTCTTT
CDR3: CASSTGGNTEAFF

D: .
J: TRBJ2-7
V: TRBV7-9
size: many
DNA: TGTGCCAGCAGCTTGGACAGCCTTTCCTACGAGCAGTACTTC
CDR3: CASSLDSLSYEQYF

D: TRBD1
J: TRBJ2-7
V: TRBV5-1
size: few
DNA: TGCGCCAGCAGCAAGGGACAGGGAACCAGTTACGAGCAGTACTTC
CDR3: CASSKGQGTSYEQYF

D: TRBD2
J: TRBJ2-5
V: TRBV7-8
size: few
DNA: TGTGCCAGCAGCTCCTGGACTAGCGGATACAACCAAGAGACCCAGTACTTC
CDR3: CASSSWTSGYNQETQYF

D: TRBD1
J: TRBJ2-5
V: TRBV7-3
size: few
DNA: TGTGCCAGCAGCCTTAACGTAGTGACAGGGAAGTACTTC
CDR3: CASSLNVVTGKYF

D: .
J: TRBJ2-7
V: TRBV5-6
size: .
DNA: TGTGTCAGCAGCCTTCTAACGGGAGCCAACGAGCAGTACTTC
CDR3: CVSSLLTGANEQYF

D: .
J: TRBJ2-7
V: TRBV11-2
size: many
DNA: TGTGCCAGCAGCTTAGGGGCTCCACCAACCTACGAGCAGTACTTC
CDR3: CASSLGAPPTYEQYF

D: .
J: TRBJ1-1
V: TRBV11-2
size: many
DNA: TGTGCCAGCAGCTTAAGGGCCGGGGTCCAGAACACTGAAGCTTTCTTT
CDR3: CASSLRAGVQNTEAFF

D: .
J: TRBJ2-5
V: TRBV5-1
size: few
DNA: TGCGCCAGCGCCACCCGGGCAGTCGAGACCCAGTACTTC
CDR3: CASATRAVETQYF

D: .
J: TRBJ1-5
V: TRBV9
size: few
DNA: TGTGCCAGCAGCGTCACGGGACAATCAAATCAGCCCCAGCATTTT
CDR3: CASSVTGQSNQPQHF

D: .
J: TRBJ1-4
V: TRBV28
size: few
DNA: TGTGCCAGCTCCCTTACGCTAGCGGAACTGTTTTTT
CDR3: CASSLTLAELFF

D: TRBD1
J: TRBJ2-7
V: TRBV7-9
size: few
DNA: TGTGCCAGCAGCTTACAGACAGGGCTTAATTACGAGCAGTACTTC
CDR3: CASSLQTGLNYEQYF

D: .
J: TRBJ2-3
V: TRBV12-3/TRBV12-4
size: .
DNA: TGTGCCAGTTTCCACATAGATACGCAGTATTTT
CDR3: CASFHIDTQYF

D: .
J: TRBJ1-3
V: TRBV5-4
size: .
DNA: TGTGCCAGCAGGCGGGAAGGTGGAAACACCATATATTTT
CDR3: CASRREGGNTIYF

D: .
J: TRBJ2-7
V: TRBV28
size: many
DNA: TGTGCCAGCAGTTTAACAGGGAGCCCAACCTACGAGCAGTACTTC
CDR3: CASSLTGSPTYEQYF

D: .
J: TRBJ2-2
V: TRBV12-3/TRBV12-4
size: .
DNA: TGTGCCAGCAGATGGCGGGGGCCGGACACCGGGGAGCTGTTTTTT
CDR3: CASRWRGPDTGELFF

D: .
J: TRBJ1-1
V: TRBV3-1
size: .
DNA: TGTGCCAGCAGCCAAGCTAAACAGGGTAACACTGAAGCTTTCTTT
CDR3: CASSQAKQGNTEAFF

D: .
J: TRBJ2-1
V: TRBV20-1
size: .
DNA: TGCAGTGCTCCCGAGGGCTCCTACAATGAGCAGTTCTTC
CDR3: CSAPEGSYNEQFF

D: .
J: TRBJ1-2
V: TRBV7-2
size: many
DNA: TGTGCCAGCACCGCGGACAGTATCGGTGGCTACACCTTC
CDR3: CASTADSIGGYTF

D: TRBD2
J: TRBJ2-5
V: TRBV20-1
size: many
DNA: TGCAGTGCTAGAGAGGGAGGACTAGCGGGTGTCAGGAGAGAGACCCAGTACTTC
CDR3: CSAREGGLAGVRRETQYF

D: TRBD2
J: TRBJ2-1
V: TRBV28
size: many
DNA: TGTGCCAGCAGTACCCTGACTAGCGGGGGCTACAATGAGCAGTTCTTC
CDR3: CASSTLTSGGYNEQFF

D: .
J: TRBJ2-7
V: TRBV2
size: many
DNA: TGTGCCAGCAATGACGGTACCTACGAGCAGTACTTC
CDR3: CASNDGTYEQYF

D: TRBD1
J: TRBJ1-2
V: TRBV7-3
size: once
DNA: TGTGCCAGCAGCCAATCCGGGACAGCGGACGGCTACACCTTC
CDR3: CASSQSGTADGYTF

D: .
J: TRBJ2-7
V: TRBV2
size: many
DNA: TGTGCCAGCCGGGTGTTCGGGTCACCATACGCCTACGAGCAGTACTTC
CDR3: CASRVFGSPYAYEQYF

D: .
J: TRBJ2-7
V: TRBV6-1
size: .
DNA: TGTGCCAGCCGTGGAAGCGGTGACTACGAGCAGTACTTC
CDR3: CASRGSGDYEQYF

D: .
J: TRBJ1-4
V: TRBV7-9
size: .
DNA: TGTGCCCGAAGACGGGTCGACAGGCCCAATGAAAAACTGTTTTTT
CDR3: CARRRVDRPNEKLFF

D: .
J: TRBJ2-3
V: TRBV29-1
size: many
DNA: TGCAGCGTCGTCCGATGGGAGCGAAGCACAGATACGCAGTATTTT
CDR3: CSVVRWERSTDTQYF

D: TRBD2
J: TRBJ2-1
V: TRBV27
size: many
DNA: TGTGCCAGCATCGGACTAGATCTTGGTGAGCAGTTCTTC
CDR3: CASIGLDLGEQFF

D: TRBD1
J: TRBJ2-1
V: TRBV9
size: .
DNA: TGTGCCAGCAGCGTCCTTCCGGGACAGGGGCCTAATGAGCAGTTCTTC
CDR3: CASSVLPGQGPNEQFF

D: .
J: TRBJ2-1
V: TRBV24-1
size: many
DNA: TGTGCCACCAGTTCCCCTCCCCCGTTCGATGAGCAGTTCTTC
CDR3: CATSSPPPFDEQFF

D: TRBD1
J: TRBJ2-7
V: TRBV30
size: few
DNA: TGTGCCTGCCACCCGGGACAGGGCTTTTTGAACGAGCAGTACTTC
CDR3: CACHPGQGFLNEQYF

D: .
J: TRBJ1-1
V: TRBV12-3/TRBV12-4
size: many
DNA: TGTGCCAGCAGTTTAAGGAGTTCGGGGGTTGAAGCTTTCTTT
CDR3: CASSLRSSGVEAFF

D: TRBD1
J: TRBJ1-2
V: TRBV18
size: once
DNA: TGTGCCAGCTCACTCTCCGGGACAGCGAACTATGGCTACACCTTC
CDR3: CASSLSGTANYGYTF

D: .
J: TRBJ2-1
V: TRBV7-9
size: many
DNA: TGTGCCAGCAGCGGGGGTAGAGGGCGCTCCTACAATGAGCAGTTCTTC
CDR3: CASSGGRGRSYNEQFF

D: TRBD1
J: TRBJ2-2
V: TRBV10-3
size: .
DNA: TGTGCCATCAGTTACCTGGGACAGGTTGAAGGGACCGGGGAGCTGTTTTTT
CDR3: CAISYLGQVEGTGELFF

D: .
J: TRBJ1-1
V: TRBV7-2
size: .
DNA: TGTGCCAGCAGCTTAGGGGGTGGGGGGGTGAACACTGAAGCTTTCTTT
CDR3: CASSLGGGGVNTEAFF